This T cell receptor (beta chain) originates from a study of blood T cells in healthy people across ages. Study as a whole: With template switching, about one barcoded beta molecule was captured per two T cells. General study findings and limits: Long-lived donors had more naive CD4+ cells and higher diversity than aged donors.

The donors, all healthy, were Caucasians living in Russia, aged roughly 6 to 90. The authors extracted at least 6 micrograms of total RNA per sample. On this clonotype itself: As yet, its antigen is unknown.

The trim removed 2 bases at V and 0 bases at J, leaving 4 bases unmatched. Germline CDR1 reads SQVTM; CDR2 reads ANQGSEA. CDR3 length: 15 residues. Alongside a J-beta primer mix, a sample-barcoded 5' primer served in a second PCR lasting about 7 to 12 cycles. One entry per CDR3 protein results from TCRdb running MiXCR on the 5' RACE reads. This table has 650,000 to 900,000 distinct CDR3 sequences, about 59% appearing once. The rearrangement joins TRBV29-1 to TRBJ2-5, with 9 bases lining up with TRBD2. The origin of this receptor is a man aged 25 to 40 in good health. The sample was blood. The CDR3 nucleotides read TGCAGCGTTGAAAGGAGCGGGGGGTACCAAGAGACCCAGTACTTC. This translates into CSVERSGGYQETQYF.